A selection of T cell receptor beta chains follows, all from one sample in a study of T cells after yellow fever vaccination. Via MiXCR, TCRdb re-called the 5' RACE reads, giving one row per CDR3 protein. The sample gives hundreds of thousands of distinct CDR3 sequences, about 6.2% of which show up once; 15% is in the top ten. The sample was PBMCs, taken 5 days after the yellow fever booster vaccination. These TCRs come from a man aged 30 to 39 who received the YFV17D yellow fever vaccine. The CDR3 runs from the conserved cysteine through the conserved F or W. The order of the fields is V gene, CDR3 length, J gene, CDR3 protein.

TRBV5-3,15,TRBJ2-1,CARSPLAGVYNEQFF
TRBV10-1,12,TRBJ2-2,CASSERETELFF
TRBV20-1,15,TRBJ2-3,CSAAKTSGRTDTQYF
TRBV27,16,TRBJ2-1,CASSSRVSSGRSEQFF
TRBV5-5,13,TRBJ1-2,CASSLEDRGARTF
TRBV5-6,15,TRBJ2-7,CASSLGRGTVYEQYF
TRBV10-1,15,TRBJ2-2,CASSARGSGSGELFF
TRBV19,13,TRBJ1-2,CASSTGGRYGYTF
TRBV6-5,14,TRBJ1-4,CASSYVATNEKLFF
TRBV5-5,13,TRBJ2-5,CASSQDPQETQYF
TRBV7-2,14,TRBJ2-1,CASSRDSSPNEQFF
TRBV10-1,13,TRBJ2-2,CASSEAPYGELFF
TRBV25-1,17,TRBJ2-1,CASTSGLAGGSYNEQFF
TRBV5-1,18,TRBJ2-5,CASSLGISSILLKETQYF
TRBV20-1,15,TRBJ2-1,CSARYNPSSYNEQFF
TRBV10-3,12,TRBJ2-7,CAIQADSYEQYF
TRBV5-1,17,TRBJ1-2,CASTWSQGADISVGYTF
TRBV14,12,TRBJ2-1,CASSPGWNEQFF
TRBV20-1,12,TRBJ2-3,CSARQGPNTQYF
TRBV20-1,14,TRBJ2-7,CSARDRDRVFEQYF
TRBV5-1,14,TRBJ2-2,CASSLGLPPGELFF
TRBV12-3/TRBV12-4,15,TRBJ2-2,CASSQLDRVDGELFF
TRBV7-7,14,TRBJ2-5,CASSLVGRDETQYF
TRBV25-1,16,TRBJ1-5,CARPGQGDSGNQPQHF
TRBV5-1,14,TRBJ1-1,CASTRDSLNTEAFF
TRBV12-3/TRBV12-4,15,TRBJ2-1,CASSLLAGAYNEQFF
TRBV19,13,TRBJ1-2,CASARTANYGYTF
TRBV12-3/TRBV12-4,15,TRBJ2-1,CASSPGSSSYNEQFF